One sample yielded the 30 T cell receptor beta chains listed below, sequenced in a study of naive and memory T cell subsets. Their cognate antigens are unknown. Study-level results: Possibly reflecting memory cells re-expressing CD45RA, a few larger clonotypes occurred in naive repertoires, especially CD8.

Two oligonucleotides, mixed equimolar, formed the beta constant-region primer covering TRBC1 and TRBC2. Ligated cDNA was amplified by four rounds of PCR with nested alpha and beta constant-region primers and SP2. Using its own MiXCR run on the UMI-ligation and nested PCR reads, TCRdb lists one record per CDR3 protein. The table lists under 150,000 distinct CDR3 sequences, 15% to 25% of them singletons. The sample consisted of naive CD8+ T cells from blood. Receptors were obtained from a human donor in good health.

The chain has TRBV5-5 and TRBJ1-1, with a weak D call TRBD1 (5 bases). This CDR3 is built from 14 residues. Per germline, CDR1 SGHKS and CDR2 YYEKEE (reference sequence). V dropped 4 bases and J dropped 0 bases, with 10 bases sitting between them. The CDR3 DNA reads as TGTGCCAGCAGCATGGGGGTCATGAACACTGAAGCTTTCTTT. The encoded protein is CASSMGVMNTEAFF.

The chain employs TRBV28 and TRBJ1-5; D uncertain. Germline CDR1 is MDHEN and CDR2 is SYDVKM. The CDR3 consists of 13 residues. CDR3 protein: CATAVSRVQPQHF. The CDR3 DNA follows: TGTGCAACAGCAGTTTCCCGGGTCCAGCCCCAGCATTTT.

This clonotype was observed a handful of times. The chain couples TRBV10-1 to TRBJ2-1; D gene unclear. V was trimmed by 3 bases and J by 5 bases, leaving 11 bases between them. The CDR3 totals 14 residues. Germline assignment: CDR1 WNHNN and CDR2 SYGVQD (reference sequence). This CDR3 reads CASSEVGTDNEQFF. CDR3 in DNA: TGCGCCAGCAGTGAAGTGGGAACAGACAATGAGCAGTTCTTC.

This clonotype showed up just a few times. The CDR3 is CASTPGLAHYEQYF. The CDR3 DNA sequence: TGTGCCAGCACCCCCGGGCTAGCGCACTACGAGCAGTACTTC. The chain links TRBV28 to TRBJ2-7; D perhaps matches TRBD2 (6 bases). Per the germline V gene, CDR1 is MDHEN and CDR2 is SYDVKM. V shed 7 bases and J shed 3 bases, with 16 bases lying between them. The CDR3 has 14 residues.

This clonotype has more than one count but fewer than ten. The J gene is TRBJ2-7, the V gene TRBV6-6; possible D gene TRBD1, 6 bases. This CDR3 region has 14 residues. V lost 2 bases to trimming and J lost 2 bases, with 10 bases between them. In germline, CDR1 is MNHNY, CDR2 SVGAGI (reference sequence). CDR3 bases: TGTGCCAGCAGTTACGCACAGGGTCCCTACGAGCAGTACTTC. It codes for CASSYAQGPYEQYF.

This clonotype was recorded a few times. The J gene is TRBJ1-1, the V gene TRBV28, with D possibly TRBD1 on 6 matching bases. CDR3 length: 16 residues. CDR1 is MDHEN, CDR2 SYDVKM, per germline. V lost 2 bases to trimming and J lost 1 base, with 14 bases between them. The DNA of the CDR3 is TGTGCCAGCAGTTTAGGTTGGCAGGGGCAGAACACTGAAGCTTTCTTT. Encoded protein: CASSLGWQGQNTEAFF.

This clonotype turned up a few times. The CDR3 coding sequence is TGTGCCAGCAGTGAAGAAGGGGCTAGAACTAATGAAAAACTGTTTTTT. This codes for CASSEEGARTNEKLFF. V is TRBV2 and J is TRBJ1-4; D possibly corresponds to TRBD1 (5 bases). V lost 1 base and J lost 1, with 10 bases in between. The CDR3 totals 16 residues. CDR1 and CDR2 from the germline V gene are SNHLY and FYNNEI.

The CDR3 loop reads CSVEAGTGGGNTIYF. The CDR3 coding sequence is TGCAGCGTTGAAGCGGGGACAGGGGGTGGAAACACCATATATTTT. V gene TRBV29-1 combines with J gene TRBJ1-3; 11 bases map to TRBD1. The CDR3 consists of 15 residues. Germline V gene data show CDR1 as SQVTM and CDR2 as ANQGSEA. With 1 base clipped from V and 3 bases from J, the junction kept 2 bases outside the gene matches.

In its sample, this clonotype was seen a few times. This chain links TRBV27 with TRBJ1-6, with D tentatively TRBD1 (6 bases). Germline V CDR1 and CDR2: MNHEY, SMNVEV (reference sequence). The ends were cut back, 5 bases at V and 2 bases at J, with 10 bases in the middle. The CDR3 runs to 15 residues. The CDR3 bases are TGTGCCAGCAGTATCACAGGGACCTATAATTCACCCCTCCACTTT. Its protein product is CASSITGTYNSPLHF.

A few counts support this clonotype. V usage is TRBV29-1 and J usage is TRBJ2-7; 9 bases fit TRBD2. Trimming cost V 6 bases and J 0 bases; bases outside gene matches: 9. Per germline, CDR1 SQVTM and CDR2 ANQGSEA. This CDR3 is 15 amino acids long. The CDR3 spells CSVQGTSQSSYEQYF. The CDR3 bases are TGCAGCGTCCAAGGGACTAGCCAGAGCTCCTACGAGCAGTACTTC.

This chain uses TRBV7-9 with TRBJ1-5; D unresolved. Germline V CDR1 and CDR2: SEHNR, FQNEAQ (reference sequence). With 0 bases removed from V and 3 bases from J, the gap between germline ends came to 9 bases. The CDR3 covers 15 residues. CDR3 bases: TGTGCCAGCAGCTTAGCGGGCAGCCACAATCAGCCCCAGCATTTT. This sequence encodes CASSLAGSHNQPQHF. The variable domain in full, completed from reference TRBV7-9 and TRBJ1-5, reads DTGVSQNPRHKITKRGQNVTFRCDPISEHNRLYWYRQTLGQGPEFLTYFQNEAQLEKSRLLSDRFSAERPKGSFSTLEIQRTEQGDSAMYLCASSLAGSHNQPQHFGDGTRLSIL.

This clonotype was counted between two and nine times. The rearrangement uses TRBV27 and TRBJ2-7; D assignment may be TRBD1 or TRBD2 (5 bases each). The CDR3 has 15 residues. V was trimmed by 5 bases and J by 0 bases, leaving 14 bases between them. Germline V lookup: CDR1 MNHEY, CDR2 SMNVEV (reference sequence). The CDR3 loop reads CASSPEGLVSYEQYF. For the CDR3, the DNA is TGTGCCAGCAGTCCCGAGGGGCTAGTCTCCTACGAGCAGTACTTC.

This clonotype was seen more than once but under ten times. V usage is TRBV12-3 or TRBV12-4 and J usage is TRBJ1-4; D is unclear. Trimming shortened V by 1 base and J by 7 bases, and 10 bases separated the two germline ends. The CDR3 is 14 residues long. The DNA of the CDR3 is TGTGCCAGCAGTTTAGGAGTCCGTGTTGAAAAACTGTTTTTT. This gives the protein CASSLGVRVEKLFF.

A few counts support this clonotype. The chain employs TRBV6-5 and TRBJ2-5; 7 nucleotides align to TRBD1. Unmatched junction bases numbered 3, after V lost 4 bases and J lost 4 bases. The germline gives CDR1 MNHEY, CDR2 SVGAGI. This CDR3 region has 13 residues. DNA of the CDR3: TGTGCCAGCAGTTCGACAGGGTTAGAGACCCAGTACTTC. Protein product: CASSSTGLETQYF.

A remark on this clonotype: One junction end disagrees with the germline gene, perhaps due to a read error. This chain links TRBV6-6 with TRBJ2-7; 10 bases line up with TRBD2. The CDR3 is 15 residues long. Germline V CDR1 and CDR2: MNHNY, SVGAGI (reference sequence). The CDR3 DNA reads TGTGCCAGCACCCCTATCCTAGCGGGAGTGTACGAGCAGCACTTC. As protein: CASTPILAGVYEQHF.

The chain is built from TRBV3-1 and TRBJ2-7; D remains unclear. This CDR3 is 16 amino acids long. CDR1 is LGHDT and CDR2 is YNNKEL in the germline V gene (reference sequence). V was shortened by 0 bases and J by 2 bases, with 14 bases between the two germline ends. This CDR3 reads CASSQESHFPTYEQYF. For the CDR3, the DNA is TGTGCCAGCAGCCAAGAATCGCATTTTCCCACCTACGAGCAGTACTTC.

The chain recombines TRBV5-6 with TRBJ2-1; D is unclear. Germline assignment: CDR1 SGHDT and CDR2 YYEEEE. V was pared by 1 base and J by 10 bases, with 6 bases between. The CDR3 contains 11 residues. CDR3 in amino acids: CASSLLEEQFF. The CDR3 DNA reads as TGTGCCAGCAGCTTGCTAGAGGAGCAGTTCTTC.

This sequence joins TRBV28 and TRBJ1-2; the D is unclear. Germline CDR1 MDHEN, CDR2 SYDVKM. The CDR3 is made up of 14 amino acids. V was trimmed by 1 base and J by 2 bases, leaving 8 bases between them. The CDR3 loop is CASSLFNLNYGYTF. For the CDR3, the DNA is TGTGCCAGCAGTTTATTCAACCTAAACTATGGCTACACCTTC.

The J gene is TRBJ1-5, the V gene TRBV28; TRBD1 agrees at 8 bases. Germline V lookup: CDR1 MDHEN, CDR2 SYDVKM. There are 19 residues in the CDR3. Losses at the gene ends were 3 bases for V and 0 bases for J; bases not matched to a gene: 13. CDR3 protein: CASSFEMGQEFYSNQPQHF. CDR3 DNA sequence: TGTGCCAGCAGTTTCGAAATGGGACAGGAGTTCTATAGCAATCAGCCCCAGCATTTT.

CDR3 region: CASSFGTAREQYF. CDR3 DNA sequence: TGTGCCAGCAGCTTTGGGACAGCTCGCGAGCAGTACTTC. V is TRBV5-8 and J is TRBJ2-7; 7 nucleotides agree with TRBD1. With 2 bases clipped from V and 6 bases from J, the junction kept 5 bases outside the gene matches. The CDR3 sequence is 13 residues long. CDR1 is SGHTS and CDR2 is YDEGEE in the germline V gene.

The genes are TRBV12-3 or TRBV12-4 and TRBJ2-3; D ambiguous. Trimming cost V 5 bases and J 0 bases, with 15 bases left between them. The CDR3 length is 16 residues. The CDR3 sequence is CASSPRPRESTDTQYF. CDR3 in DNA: TGTGCCAGCAGTCCCCGGCCTAGGGAAAGCACAGATACGCAGTATTTT.

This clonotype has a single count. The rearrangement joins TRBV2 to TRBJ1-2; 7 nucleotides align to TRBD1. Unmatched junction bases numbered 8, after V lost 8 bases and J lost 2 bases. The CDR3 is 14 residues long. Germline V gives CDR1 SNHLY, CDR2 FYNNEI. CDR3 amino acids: CASYRQGHNYGYTF. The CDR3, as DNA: TGTGCCAGCTACAGACAGGGCCACAACTATGGCTACACCTTC. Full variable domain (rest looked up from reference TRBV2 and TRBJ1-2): EPEVTQTPSHQVTQMGQEVILRCVPISNHLYFYWYRQILGQKVEFLVSFYNNEISEKSEIFDDQFSVERPDGSNFTLKIRSTKLEDSAMYFCASYRQGHNYGYTFGSGTRLTVV.

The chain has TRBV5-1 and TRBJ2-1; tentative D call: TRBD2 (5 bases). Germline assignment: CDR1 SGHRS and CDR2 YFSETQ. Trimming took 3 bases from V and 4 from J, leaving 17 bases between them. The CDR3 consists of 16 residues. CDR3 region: CASSSTLDYLYNEQFF. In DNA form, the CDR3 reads TGCGCCAGCAGCTCGACATTAGACTACCTATACAATGAGCAGTTCTTC.

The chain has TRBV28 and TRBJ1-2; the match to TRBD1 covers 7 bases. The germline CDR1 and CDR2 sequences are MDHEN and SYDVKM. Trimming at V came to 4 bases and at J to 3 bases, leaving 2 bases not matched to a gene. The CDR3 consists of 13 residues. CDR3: CASSSDRDYGYTF. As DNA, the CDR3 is TGTGCCAGCAGTTCCGACAGGGACTATGGCTACACCTTC.

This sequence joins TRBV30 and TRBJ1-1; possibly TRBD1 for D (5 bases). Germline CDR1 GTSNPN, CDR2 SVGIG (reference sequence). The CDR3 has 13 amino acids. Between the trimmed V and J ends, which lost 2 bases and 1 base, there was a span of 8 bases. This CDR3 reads CAWSFQGNTEAFF. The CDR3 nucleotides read TGTGCCTGGAGTTTCCAGGGGAACACTGAAGCTTTCTTT.

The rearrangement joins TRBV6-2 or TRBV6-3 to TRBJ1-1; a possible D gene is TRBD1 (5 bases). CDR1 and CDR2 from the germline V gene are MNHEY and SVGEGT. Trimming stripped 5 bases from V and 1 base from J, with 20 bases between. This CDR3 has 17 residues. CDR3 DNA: TGTGCCAGCAGTCCTCCCCTAACACCAGGGAGGAACACTGAAGCTTTCTTT. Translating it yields CASSPPLTPGRNTEAFF.

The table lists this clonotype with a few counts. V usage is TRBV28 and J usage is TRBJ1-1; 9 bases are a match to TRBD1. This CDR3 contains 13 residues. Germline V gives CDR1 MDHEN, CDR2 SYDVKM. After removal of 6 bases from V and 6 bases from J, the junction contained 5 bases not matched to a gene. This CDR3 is CASRGTGFAEAFF. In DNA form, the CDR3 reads TGTGCCAGCAGGGGGACAGGGTTCGCTGAAGCTTTCTTT.

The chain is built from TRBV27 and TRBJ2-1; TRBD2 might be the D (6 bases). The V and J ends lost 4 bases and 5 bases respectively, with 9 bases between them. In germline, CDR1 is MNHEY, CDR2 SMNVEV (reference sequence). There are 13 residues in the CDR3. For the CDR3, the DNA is TGTGCCAGCAGTTGGGAGGCGAACAATGAGCAGTTCTTC. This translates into CASSWEANNEQFF.

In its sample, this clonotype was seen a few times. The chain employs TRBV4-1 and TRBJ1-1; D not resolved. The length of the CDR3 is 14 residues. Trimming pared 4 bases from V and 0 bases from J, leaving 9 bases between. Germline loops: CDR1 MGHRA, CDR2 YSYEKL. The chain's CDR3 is CASSPTGLNTEAFF. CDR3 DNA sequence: TGCGCCAGCAGCCCAACGGGGTTGAACACTGAAGCTTTCTTT.

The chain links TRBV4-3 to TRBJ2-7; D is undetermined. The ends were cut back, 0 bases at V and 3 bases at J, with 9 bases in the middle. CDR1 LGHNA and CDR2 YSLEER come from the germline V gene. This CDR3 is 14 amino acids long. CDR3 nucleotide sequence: TGCGCCAGCAGCCAAGAACCTTGGGGCTACGAGCAGTACTTC. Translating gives CASSQEPWGYEQYF.